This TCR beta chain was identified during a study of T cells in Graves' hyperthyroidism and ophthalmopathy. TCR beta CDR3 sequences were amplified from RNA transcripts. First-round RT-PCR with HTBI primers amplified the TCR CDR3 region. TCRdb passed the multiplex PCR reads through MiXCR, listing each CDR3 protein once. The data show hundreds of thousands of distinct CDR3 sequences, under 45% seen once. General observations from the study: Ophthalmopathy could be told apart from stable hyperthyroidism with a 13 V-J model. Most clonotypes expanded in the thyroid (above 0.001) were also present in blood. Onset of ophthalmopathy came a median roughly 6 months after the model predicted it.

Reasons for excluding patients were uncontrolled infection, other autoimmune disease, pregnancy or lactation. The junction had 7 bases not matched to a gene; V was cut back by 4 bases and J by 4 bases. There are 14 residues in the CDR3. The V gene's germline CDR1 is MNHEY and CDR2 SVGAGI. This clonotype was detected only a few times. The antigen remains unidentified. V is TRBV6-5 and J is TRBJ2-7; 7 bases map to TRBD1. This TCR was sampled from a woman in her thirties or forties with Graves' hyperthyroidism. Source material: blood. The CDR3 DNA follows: TGTGCCAGCAGTTCCGGGACAGACTCTTACGAGCAGTACTTC. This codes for CASSSGTDSYEQYF.